This note documents a single TCR beta chain sequence. Germline values: CDR1 SGHNT, CDR2 YENEEA. The V gene lost 4 bases and the J gene lost 5 bases, with 14 bases spanning the gap. The CDR3 has 14 amino acids. This PCR relied on a set of 60 Vbeta primers and 13 Jbeta primers. Only in-frame clones appear in the TCRdb table, and some are missing; sequencing was by immunoSEQ multiplex PCR. The data show around 150,000 clones, around 83% seen once. These data come from a study of cytomegalovirus exposure and HLA in healthy donors. This sequence was found in a man aged 18 to 29 in good health and CMV-seropositive. What was sequenced was PBMCs. The genes are TRBV11-3 and TRBJ1-1, with a tentative D call TRBD1 (6 bases). The CDR3 bases are TGTGCCAGCAGCTCCGGACAGTCCGGAACTGAAGCTTTCTTT. It encodes CASSSGQSGTEAFF.